This paragraph reports one T cell receptor (beta chain). The antigen remains unidentified. These data originate in a study of T cell responses to AZD1222 COVID-19 vaccine. The table came from immunoSEQ multiplex PCR; TCRdb's copy has only in-frame clones and leaves some out. The sample lists some 120,000 clones; around 80% were seen once. Findings and caveats of the study: Unmutated variant regions are reportedly the target of nearly half of TCRs that are spike-specific. Repertoire sampling occurred only after the peak T cell response. Spike as a whole was targeted by vaccine-associated CD4 TCRs, dominant at 160-218 and 743-854. Two doses of AZD1222 preceded a rise in Spike-specific TCR breadth and depth.

The V and J ends lost 0 bases and 3 bases respectively, with 9 bases between them. This CDR3 contains 15 residues. CDR1 and CDR2 from the germline V gene are KGHSH and LQKENI. The TCR comes from an adult who received the AZD1222 COVID-19 vaccine. Sequenced here: peripheral blood, sampled 28 days after the second AZD1222 dose. J is TRBJ1-5 and V is TRBV18; no definite D call. In nucleotides, the CDR3 is TGTGCCAGCTCACCACCGAACACAGTCAATCAGCCCCAGCATTTT. It translates to CASSPPNTVNQPQHF.